This TCR beta chain derives from a study of control samples from healthy donors and cancer patients. Data came from immunoSEQ multiplex PCR; TCRdb stores just in-frame clones and leaves some out. The profile shows over 120,000 clones, more than 85% of them singletons. Per the germline V gene, CDR1 is LGHNA and CDR2 is YNFKEQ. Trimming shortened V by 0 bases and J by 0 bases, and 9 bases separated the two germline ends. CDR3 length: 16 amino acids. The chain has TRBV4-2 and TRBJ2-1; D remains ambiguous. Material for sequencing was blood. The sequence was collected from a man between 25 and 39 years old in good health. Here the CDR3 reads CASSQDRGGSYNEQFF. The CDR3 DNA sequence: TGTGCCAGCAGCCAAGATCGAGGTGGCTCCTACAATGAGCAGTTCTTC.